This TCR beta chain was observed in a study of blood T cell repertoires in COVID-19. CDR3 size: 17 residues. CDR1 and CDR2 from the germline V gene are SGDLS and YYNGEE. Trimming pared 0 bases from V and 4 bases from J, leaving 17 bases between. TCRdb's table, derived via immunoSEQ multiplex PCR, lists solely in-frame clones and lacks some. The data show approximately 230,000 clones, with 88% seen just once and 2% to 2.5% held by the top ten. The gene calls are TRBV9 and TRBJ1-5, with D unresolved. Material for sequencing was peripheral blood. This receptor was identified in a woman aged 40-49 years who had recovered from COVID-19. CDR3 sequence: CASSVGGGPGLNQPQHF. Written as DNA, the CDR3 is TGTGCCAGCAGCGTAGGAGGAGGCCCCGGGCTGAATCAGCCCCAGCATTTT.